The 26 T cell receptor beta chains given below trace back to one sample, sequenced in a study of shared clonotypes between healthy human individuals. Repertoires were generated with immunoSEQ multiplex PCR, while TCRdb's copy carries only in-frame clones and drops some. The table shows about 520,000 clones, with over 75% occurring only once. The sample comprised PBMCs. The receptors were gathered from a woman in her forties in good health. Some clones in this sample may be carry-over from other donors' samples.

V gene TRBV5-1 combines with J gene TRBJ1-1; 7 bases map to TRBD1. CDR3 length equals 14 residues. Trimming removed 4 bases from V and 6 bases from J; junction bases left unmatched: 9. Germline assignment: CDR1 SGHRS and CDR2 YFSETQ. The CDR3 reads CASSVVDRLAEAFF. In nucleotides, the CDR3 is TGCGCCAGCAGCGTGGTGGACAGGCTCGCTGAAGCTTTCTTT.

A note on this clone: This sequence is one base from a far larger clone and is likely a read error. The chain is built from TRBV5-6 and TRBJ1-2; D may be TRBD1 (6 bases). CDR3 size: 15 residues. Germline CDR1 and CDR2: SGHDT and YYEEEE. The CDR3 DNA reads as TGTGCCAGCAGCCGTGAGACCAGGGGAGTCTATTGCTACACCTTC. This encodes CASSRETRGVYCYTF. Looking up the rest from reference TRBV5-6 and TRBJ1-2 gives the full variable domain: DAGVTQSPTHLIKTRGQQVTLRCSPKSGHDTVSWYQQALGQGPQFIFQYYEEEERQRGNFPDRFSGHQFPNYSSELNVNALLLGDSALYLCASSRETRGVYCYTFGSGTRLTVV.

Remarks on this clone: A far larger clone is one base from this, pointing to a likely read error. The genes are TRBV6-5 and TRBJ2-7, with D possibly being TRBD1 or TRBD2 (6 bases each). Per germline, CDR1 MNHEY and CDR2 SVGAGI. This CDR3 comprises 14 residues. The CDR3 sequence is CARSYSQGTYEQYF. DNA for the CDR3: TGTGCCAGAAGTTACTCGCAGGGGACTTACGAGCAGTACTTC.

V and J are TRBV6-4 and TRBJ2-6; D may correspond to TRBD1 or TRBD2 (5 bases each). This CDR3 is 14 amino acids long. From germline, CDR1 is MRHNA and CDR2 SNTAGT. The ends were cut back, 3 bases at V and 2 bases at J, with 5 bases in the middle. The CDR3: CASSEGAGANVLTF. The DNA for the CDR3 is TGTGCCAGCAGTGAGGGGGCTGGGGCCAACGTCCTGACTTTC.

This clone was counted between two and nine times. The chain uses TRBV6-4 and TRBJ1-4, with D possibly matching TRBD1 (5 bases). The V gene's germline CDR1 is MRHNA and CDR2 SNTAGT. V gave up 0 bases and J gave up 7 bases, with 12 bases separating them. The CDR3 is 15 amino acids. The CDR3 here is CASSDSGGRSEKLFF. CDR3 bases: TGTGCCAGCAGTGACTCTGGGGGAAGGAGTGAAAAACTGTTTTTT.

This chain joins TRBV30 and TRBJ2-3; the match to TRBD2 covers 10 bases. This CDR3 spans 17 amino acids. V was pared by 2 bases and J by 6 bases, with 14 bases of the junction left unmatched. CDR1 is GTSNPN, CDR2 SVGIG, per germline (reference sequence). CDR3 protein: CAWSKPGLADTRDTQYF. CDR3 DNA: TGTGCCTGGAGTAAACCCGGACTAGCGGACACGCGGGATACGCAGTATTTT.

With respect to this clone: The conserved phenylalanine or tryptophan normally closing the CDR3 is absent here, so this likely arose from a read error. This CDR3 reads CASSQNRLRGYTL. The CDR3 DNA is TGCGCCAGCAGCCAAAACAGGTTACGTGGCTACACCTTA. The chain joins TRBV4-1 to TRBJ1-2; the D gene is possibly TRBD1 (5 bases). Germline loops: CDR1 MGHRA, CDR2 YSYEKL. V was cut by 2 bases and J by 7 bases, with 11 bases left in between. The CDR3 sequence is 13 residues long.

V is TRBV6-5 and J is TRBJ2-7; perhaps TRBD2 as D (5 bases). Looked up from germline, CDR1 is MNHEY and CDR2 is SVGAGI. Trimming took 5 bases from V and 2 from J, leaving 13 bases between them. The CDR3 runs to 14 residues. CDR3 sequence: CASSEEGPTYEQYF. The CDR3, as DNA: TGTGCCAGCAGTGAAGAGGGCCCTACCTACGAGCAGTACTTC.

V is TRBV18 and J is TRBJ1-3; D call uncertain. CDR1 and CDR2 (germline): KGHSH, LQKENI. Trimming took 2 bases from V and 1 from J, leaving 9 bases between them. The CDR3 covers 15 residues. CDR3 coding DNA: TGTGCCAGCTCACCAATCCGGGAATCTGGAAACACCATATATTTT. Translation: CASSPIRESGNTIYF. Complete variable domain (other parts from reference TRBV18 and TRBJ1-3): NAGVMQNPRHLVRRRGQEARLRCSPMKGHSHVYWYRQLPEEGLKFMVYLQKENIIDESGMPKERFSAEFPKEGPSILRIQQVVRGDSAAYFCASSPIRESGNTIYFGEGSWLTVV.

The chain is built from TRBV5-5 and TRBJ2-7; 11 bases fit TRBD1. The V gene's germline CDR1 is SGHKS and CDR2 YYEKEE (reference sequence). The V segment lost 0 bases and the J segment 5 bases; nucleotides outside the gene matches: 10. The CDR3 totals 17 residues. CDR3 sequence reads: CASSLASTGTGGNEQYF. DNA for the CDR3: TGTGCCAGCAGCTTGGCATCCACCGGGACAGGGGGTAACGAGCAGTACTTC. Complete variable domain (other parts from reference TRBV5-5 and TRBJ2-7): DAGVTQSPTHLIKTRGQQVTLRCSPISGHKSVSWYQQVLGQGPQFIFQYYEKEERGRGNFPDRFSARQFPNYSSELNVNALLLGDSALYLCASSLASTGTGGNEQYFGPGTRLTVT.

This clone was counted only a few times. This chain uses TRBV11-3 with TRBJ2-5; 12 bases match TRBD2. The germline CDR1 and CDR2 sequences are SGHNT and YENEEA. The CDR3 is made up of 14 amino acids. J lost 5 bases, V lost 5 bases, and 3 bases had no gene match. CDR3 sequence: CASSATSGSETQYF. CDR3 sequence (DNA): TGTGCCAGCAGCGCGACTAGCGGGAGTGAGACCCAGTACTTC.

Points on this clone: This probably arose from a read error, given a far larger clone one base away. This chain joins TRBV30 and TRBJ2-1; D remains ambiguous. This CDR3 is 14 amino acids long. V was trimmed by 3 bases and J by 3 bases, leaving 12 bases between them. CDR1 is GTSNPN, CDR2 SVGIG, per germline (reference sequence). This CDR3 is CAWRAAAFYNEQFF. As DNA, the CDR3 is TGTGCCTGGAGAGCAGCAGCTTTCTACAATGAGCAGTTCTTC.

This chain joins TRBV15 and TRBJ1-5, with 8 positions matching TRBD1. There are 15 residues in the CDR3. Germline CDR1 reads LNHNV; CDR2 reads YYDKDF (reference sequence). V trimming: 5 bases; J trimming: 5 bases; junction bases outside the gene matches: 8. The CDR3: CATSRWTGRDQPQHF. CDR3 nucleotide sequence: TGTGCCACCAGCCGATGGACAGGGCGAGATCAGCCCCAGCATTTT.

The chain uses TRBV29-1 and TRBJ1-1, with D tentatively TRBD1 (5 bases). The CDR3 sequence is 13 residues long. V lost 3 bases and J 4 bases, leaving 12 bases between the germline ends. Germline V gene sequence: CDR1 SQVTM, CDR2 ANQGSEA. The CDR3, as DNA: TGCAGCGTTGAGCAGGCCCAGGGCACTGAAGCTTTCTTT. Translated: CSVEQAQGTEAFF.

This sequence joins TRBV6-5 and TRBJ1-1; TRBD1 matches 9 bases. The CDR3 extends over 13 amino acids. Germline V gene lookup returns CDR1 MNHEY and CDR2 SVGAGI. Germline trimming cut 2 bases from V and 7 bases from J; bases unmatched to any gene: 2. This CDR3 reads CASSYDRGSEAFF. CDR3 nucleotides: TGTGCCAGCAGTTACGACAGGGGGAGTGAAGCTTTCTTT.

The chain joins TRBV5-1 to TRBJ2-5; TRBD1 matches at 9 bases. This CDR3 spans 14 amino acids. The germline CDR1 and CDR2 sequences are SGHRS and YFSETQ. The junction had 2 bases not matched to a gene; V was cut back by 3 bases and J by 2 bases. DNA for the CDR3: TGCGCCAGCAGCTGGGGACAGGGTCAAGAGACCCAGTACTTC. Protein product: CASSWGQGQETQYF.

V and J are TRBV27 and TRBJ2-7; 13 bases are a match to TRBD2. The trim removed 6 bases at V and 5 bases at J, leaving 19 bases unmatched. Germline lookup yields CDR1 MNHEY and CDR2 SMNVEV (reference sequence). The CDR3 is 19 residues long. CDR3 in amino acids: CASSPRPGLAGRKGDEQYF. In DNA, the CDR3 is TGTGCCAGCAGCCCCAGGCCGGGACTAGCGGGACGTAAAGGGGACGAGCAGTACTTC.

Note on this clone: This likely came from a read error, as a far larger clone is one base away. This CDR3 is also generated by other DNA sequences in the sample. The CDR3 region is CASSAASVGDTQYF. CDR3 DNA sequence: TGCGCCAGCAGCGCAGCTAGCGTCGGGGATACGCAGTATTTT. The chain has TRBV5-1 and TRBJ2-3; maybe TRBD2 (6 bases). With 4 bases removed from V and 6 bases from J, the gap between germline ends came to 15 bases. CDR1 and CDR2 from the germline V gene are SGHRS and YFSETQ. This CDR3 is 14 amino acids long.

This rearrangement joins TRBV28 to TRBJ2-1, with D tentatively TRBD2 (6 bases). The CDR3 consists of 14 residues. Trimming shortened V by 7 bases and J by 0 bases, and 10 bases separated the two germline ends. Germline assignment: CDR1 MDHEN and CDR2 SYDVKM. The CDR3 here is CASKAGPSYNEQFF. The DNA for the CDR3 is TGTGCCAGCAAGGCGGGGCCCTCCTACAATGAGCAGTTCTTC.

The rearrangement links TRBV5-1 to TRBJ2-5, with TRBD2 matching 9 bases. CDR3 length equals 15 residues. The trim removed 0 bases at V and 5 bases at J, leaving 5 bases unmatched. The V gene's germline CDR1 is SGHRS and CDR2 YFSETQ. The CDR3: CASSLDGTSLETQYF. CDR3 in DNA: TGCGCCAGCAGCTTGGATGGGACTAGCTTGGAGACCCAGTACTTC.

V gene TRBV19 combines with J gene TRBJ2-1; D tentatively fits TRBD1 or TRBD2 (6 bases each). Trimming stripped 5 bases from V and 0 bases from J, with 20 bases between. Germline V gene data show CDR1 as LNHDA and CDR2 as SQIVND (reference sequence). The CDR3 is 18 residues long. CDR3 nucleotides: TGTGCCAGTAGTCCCCTAGGCAGGGGCGGGATCTCCTACAATGAGCAGTTCTTC. As protein: CASSPLGRGGISYNEQFF.

Concerning this clone: This likely reflects a read error, since a far larger clone is one base away. The chain couples TRBV28 to TRBJ1-2; 7 positions agree with TRBD1. The CDR3 length is 14 residues. Germline V gene data show CDR1 as MDHEN and CDR2 as SYDVKM. The CDR3 spells CASSSTRQGYGHTF. The CDR3 DNA sequence: TGTGCCAGCAGTTCAACCAGACAGGGTTATGGCCACACCTTC.

This sequence joins TRBV9 and TRBJ2-7; D remains unclear. V was trimmed by 0 bases and J by 6 bases, leaving 10 bases between them. This CDR3 has 13 amino acids. Germline loops: CDR1 SGDLS, CDR2 YYNGEE. CDR3 sequence reads: CASSVGLSGEQYF. The CDR3 DNA sequence: TGTGCCAGCAGCGTAGGGCTATCTGGCGAGCAGTACTTC.

On this clone: A far larger clone is a single base away, which makes a read error likely. The sample has other DNA sequences that encode this CDR3 too. The chain uses TRBV5-4 and TRBJ1-1, with TRBD1 matching 9 bases. The CDR3 runs to 16 residues. Looked up from germline, CDR1 is SGHNT and CDR2 is YYREEE (reference sequence). For the CDR3, the DNA is TGCGCCAGCAGCTTGCCTGACAGGGGGGGGGACACTGAAGCTTTCTTT. This translates into CASSLPDRGGDTEAFF.

About this clone itself: This sequence is one base from a far larger clone and is likely a read error. The gene calls are TRBV9 and TRBJ1-1, with 10 bases lining up with TRBD1. The CDR3 is 15 residues long. From germline, CDR1 is SGDLS and CDR2 YYNGEE. The CDR3, as DNA: TGTGCCAGCAGCGGACGGACAGGGGGGAGGACTGAAGCTTCCTTT. Translated: CASSGRTGGRTEASF. The full variable domain, rest sourced from reference TRBV9 and TRBJ1-1, is DSGVTQTPKHLITATGQRVTLRCSPRSGDLSVYWYQQSLDQGLQFLIQYYNGEERAKGNILERFSAQQFPDLHSELNLSSLELGDSALYFCASSGRTGGRTEASFGQGTRLTVV.

For this clone: A far larger clone lies a single base away; this is likely a read error. V is TRBV14 and J is TRBJ1-1; the D is unclear. The germline gives CDR1 SGHDN, CDR2 FVKESK. The CDR3 consists of 15 residues. Trimming took off 3 bases at V and 3 bases at J, with 14 bases between the two ends. CDR3 amino acids: CASSHPRQVDTEAFF. DNA for the CDR3: TGTGCCAGCAGCCATCCCCGGCAGGTGGACACTGAAGCTTTCTTT.